These 8 T cell receptor beta chains originate from one sample sequenced in a study of blood T cell repertoires in COVID-19. Clones were sequenced by immunoSEQ multiplex PCR, and TCRdb holds only the in-frame ones, with some missing. The sample contains 300,000 or so clones, around nine tenths of which appear only once. The source material was PBMCs or T cells enriched from blood (not recorded which). The receptors come from a woman in her 50s who had been exposed to COVID-19.

This clone came up once. The germline gene is not matched at one end of the junction; a read error may be the cause. The chain couples TRBV7-8 to TRBJ2-7; TRBD1 matches 7 bases. This CDR3 contains 13 residues. Germline loops: CDR1 SGHVS, CDR2 FQNEAQ. The CDR3 region is CASTEIPGQSVDF. CDR3 nucleotide sequence: TGTGCCAGCACCGAAATACCGGGACAGTCTGTTGACTTC.

This chain joins TRBV7-8 and TRBJ2-2; 9 bases fit TRBD2. The V gene end was trimmed by 1 base and the J gene end by 6 bases; junction bases not matched to a gene: 6. From germline, CDR1 is SGHVS and CDR2 FQNEAQ. The CDR3 spans 16 residues. The CDR3 DNA sequence: TGTGCCAGCAGCTTAGTACCAGCGGGGGGCGCCGGGGAGCTGTTTTTT. Protein sequence: CASSLVPAGGAGELFF.

The chain joins TRBV30 to TRBJ2-7, with D possibly being TRBD1 (6 bases). Trimming took 7 bases from V and 3 from J, leaving 19 bases between them. There are 14 residues in the CDR3. Germline CDR1 and CDR2: GTSNPN and SVGIG (reference sequence). The CDR3 loop reads CASSDGIGGYEQYF. CDR3 sequence (DNA): TGTGCCTCCTCGGACGGAATAGGGGGCTACGAGCAGTACTTC.

The chain is built from TRBV10-3 and TRBJ1-3; 9 positions match TRBD1. Trimming took 8 bases from V and 1 from J; bases not matched to a gene: 9. Germline V gives CDR1 ENHRY, CDR2 SYGVKD. The length of the CDR3 is 16 residues. The CDR3 sequence: CAIWSGQGVSGNTIYF. CDR3 DNA: TGTGCCATCTGGTCGGGACAGGGAGTTTCTGGAAACACCATATATTTT.

The rearrangement uses TRBV28 and TRBJ1-2; 9 nucleotides agree with TRBD1. After removal of 5 bases from V and 4 bases from J, the junction contained 5 bases not matched to a gene. Germline V lookup: CDR1 MDHEN, CDR2 SYDVKM. The CDR3 covers 14 residues. The DNA for the CDR3 is TGTGCCAGCAGTCTCAGGGACAGGGCCTATGGCTACACCTTC. Amino acids: CASSLRDRAYGYTF.

The chain joins TRBV28 to TRBJ2-7; 10 bases are a match to TRBD2. This CDR3 contains 13 residues. The junction had 10 bases not matched to a gene; V was cut back by 8 bases and J by 9 bases. Germline values: CDR1 MDHEN, CDR2 SYDVKM. Here the CDR3 DNA reads TGTGCCAGCGGGAGCGGGGGGGCGTTTGGGCAGTACTTC. Translating gives CASGSGGAFGQYF.

The chain combines TRBV19 with TRBJ2-2, with D tentatively TRBD1 (6 bases). The CDR3 totals 14 residues. The germline gives CDR1 LNHDA, CDR2 SQIVND (reference sequence). Trimming cost V 10 bases and J 4 bases, with 16 bases left between them. This chain's CDR3 is CATSITGSTGELFF. For the CDR3, the DNA is TGTGCCACCAGTATCACAGGGAGCACCGGGGAGCTGTTTTTT.

J is TRBJ1-1 and V is TRBV29-1; perhaps TRBD1 as D (6 bases). V lost 5 bases, J lost 3 bases, and 13 bases lay in between. Germline V gene data show CDR1 as SQVTM and CDR2 as ANQGSEA. The CDR3 covers 13 residues. This CDR3 reads CSVPQTGYTEAFF. The CDR3 bases are TGCAGCGTTCCACAAACAGGGTACACTGAAGCTTTCTTT.